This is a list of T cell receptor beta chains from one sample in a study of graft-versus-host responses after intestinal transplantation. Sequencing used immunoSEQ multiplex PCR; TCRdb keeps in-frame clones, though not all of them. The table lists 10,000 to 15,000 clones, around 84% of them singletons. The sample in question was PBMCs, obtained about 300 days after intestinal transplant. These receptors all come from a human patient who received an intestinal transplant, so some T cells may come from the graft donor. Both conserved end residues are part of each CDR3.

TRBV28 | CASSPDRYGYTF
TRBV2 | CASIRENPEAFF
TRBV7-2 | CASSPRRTGAPNEQFF
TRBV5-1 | CASSANTGVADNEQFF
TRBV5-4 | CASSLGTANNEQFF
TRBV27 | CASSLLAGGPHEQYF
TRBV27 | CASSLFGRESDTQYF
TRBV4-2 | CASRDRDRSNEKLFF
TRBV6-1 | CASSEAGTGSYEQYF
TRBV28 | CASTKNRDEQYF
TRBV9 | CASNSGGNSNQPQHF
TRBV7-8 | CASSLAGVRAFRGNQPQHF